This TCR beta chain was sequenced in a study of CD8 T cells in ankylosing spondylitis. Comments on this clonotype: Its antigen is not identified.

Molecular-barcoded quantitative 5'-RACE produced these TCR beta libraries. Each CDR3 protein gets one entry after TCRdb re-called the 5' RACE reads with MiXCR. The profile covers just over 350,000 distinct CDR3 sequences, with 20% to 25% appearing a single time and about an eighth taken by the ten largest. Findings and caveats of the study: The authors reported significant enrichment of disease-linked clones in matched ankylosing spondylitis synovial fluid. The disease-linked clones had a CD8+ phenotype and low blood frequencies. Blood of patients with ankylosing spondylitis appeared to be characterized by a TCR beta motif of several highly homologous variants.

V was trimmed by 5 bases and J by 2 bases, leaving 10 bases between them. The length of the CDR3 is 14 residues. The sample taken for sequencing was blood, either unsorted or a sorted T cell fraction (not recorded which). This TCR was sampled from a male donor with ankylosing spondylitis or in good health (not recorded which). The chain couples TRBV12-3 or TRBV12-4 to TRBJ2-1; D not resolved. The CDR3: CASSPRRTYNEQFF. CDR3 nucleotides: TGTGCCAGCAGTCCCCGTAGGACCTACAATGAGCAGTTCTTC.